These 10 T cell receptor beta chains originate from one sample sequenced in a study of vaccination and CD4 T cells after COVID-19. Time point meaning: late sampling 161 to 241 days after vaccination in a few convalescent patients. Treatment in this sample: roughly 11-day PBMC culture with coronavirus spike peptide pools or control peptides (ViraFEST assay). CD4+ T cells that had been cultured provided DNA sequenced with the Oncomine TCR Beta short-read assay. TCRdb passed the PCR reads through MiXCR, listing each CDR3 protein once. The profile shows about 25,000 distinct CDR3 sequences, less than 40% of them singletons. Their cognate antigens are unknown. This specimen consisted of CD4+ T cells from blood, cultured in vitro, obtained about 7 months after SARS-CoV-2 vaccination. These receptors originate from a human donor who had recovered from COVID-19.

This clonotype has just a few counts. V gene TRBV7-3 combines with J gene TRBJ2-6; 7 nucleotides match TRBD2. Germline CDR1 and CDR2: SGHTA and FQGTGA. V trimming: 2 bases; J trimming: 2 bases; junction bases outside the gene matches: 3. This CDR3 spans 16 amino acids. CDR3 region: CASSLSAGAGANVLTF. The CDR3 coding sequence is TGTGCCAGCAGCTTATCGGCGGGAGCTGGGGCCAACGTCCTGACTTTC.

This chain uses TRBV2 with TRBJ1-1; D is perhaps TRBD1 (5 bases). The ends were cut back, 5 bases at V and 7 bases at J, with 11 bases in the middle. This CDR3 contains 12 residues. From germline, CDR1 is SNHLY and CDR2 FYNNEI. CDR3 sequence reads: CASSTGLYEAFF. The CDR3 bases are TGTGCCAGCAGTACAGGATTATATGAAGCTTTCTTT.

This clonotype has a handful of counts. J is TRBJ2-5 and V is TRBV20-1; 8 positions match TRBD2. V dropped 3 bases and J dropped 7; count of bases not matched to a gene: 7. The CDR3 is 13 residues long. The V gene's germline CDR1 is DFQATT and CDR2 SNEGSKA (reference sequence). The CDR3 spells CSASITGGGTQYF. The CDR3 bases are TGCAGTGCTAGTATTACCGGGGGGGGGACCCAGTACTTC.

This clonotype occurred a few times. The chain is built from TRBV7-3 and TRBJ2-1; TRBD1 aligns across 7 bases. With 4 bases clipped from V and 7 bases from J, the junction kept 1 base outside the gene matches. This CDR3 has 12 amino acids. Germline V CDR1 and CDR2: SGHTA, FQGTGA. In DNA form, the CDR3 reads TGTGCCAGCAGCTCAGGGGGTAATGAGCAGTTCTTC. It is translated as CASSSGGNEQFF.

The chain carries TRBV7-6 and TRBJ2-2; no firm D call. Germline lookup yields CDR1 SGHVS and CDR2 FNYEAQ. This CDR3 is 14 amino acids long. Trimming removed 4 bases at V and 8 bases at J, with 14 bases between. The CDR3: CASSSQPRKGELFF. As DNA, the CDR3 is TGTGCCAGCAGCTCCCAACCCCGGAAGGGGGAGCTGTTTTTT. Looking up the rest from reference TRBV7-6 and TRBJ2-2 gives the full variable domain: GAGVSQSPRYKVTKRGQDVALRCDPISGHVSLYWYRQALGQGPEFLTYFNYEAQQDKSGLPNDRFSAERPEGSISTLTIQRTEQRDSAMYRCASSSQPRKGELFFGEGSRLTVL.

The chain is built from TRBV7-2 and TRBJ1-2, with D possibly matching TRBD1 (6 bases). The CDR3 covers 16 residues. Trimming took off 2 bases at V and 4 bases at J, with 17 bases between the two ends. The V gene's germline CDR1 is SGHTA and CDR2 FQGNSA. For the CDR3, the DNA is TGTGCCAGCAGCTTAAGCGGGGGCGCGGGTCTCTATGGCTACACCTTC. Its translation: CASSLSGGAGLYGYTF.

The CDR3 region has the DNA TGTGCCAGCAGCTTAGATGGCGGCGGCTACTACGAGCAGTACTTC. Translating gives CASSLDGGGYYEQYF. V gene TRBV11-2 combines with J gene TRBJ2-7; no reliable D call. Per germline, CDR1 SGHAT and CDR2 FQNNGV. V was cut by 0 bases and J by 3 bases, with 12 bases left in between. The length of the CDR3 is 15 residues.

This clonotype has a handful of counts. This chain uses TRBV7-8 with TRBJ2-5; D could derive from TRBD1 or TRBD2 (5 bases each). Trimming took off 6 bases at V and 0 bases at J, with 20 bases between the two ends. CDR3 length: 17 residues. Germline CDR1 is SGHVS and CDR2 is FQNEAQ. This CDR3 reads CASRSGRLGRDQETQYF. CDR3 in DNA: TGTGCCAGCAGGTCGGGACGCTTGGGTAGGGACCAAGAGACCCAGTACTTC. The full variable domain, with the rest looked up from reference TRBV7-8 and TRBJ2-5, is GAGVSQSPRYKVAKRGQDVALRCDPISGHVSLFWYQQALGQGPEFLTYFQNEAQLDKSGLPSDRFFAERPEGSVSTLKIQRTQQEDSAVYLCASRSGRLGRDQETQYFGPGTRLLVL.

In its sample, this clonotype was seen a few times. This chain connects TRBV7-9 to TRBJ1-3; D is unclear. The germline V and J ends were trimmed by 2 bases and 3 bases, with 5 bases remaining between them. Germline V gene sequence: CDR1 SEHNR, CDR2 FQNEAQ (reference sequence). This CDR3 comprises 13 residues. The CDR3 nucleotides read TGTGCCAGCAGCTTAAGCGGTGGAAACACCATATATTTT. Its translation: CASSLSGGNTIYF.

The V gene is TRBV4-1, the J gene TRBJ1-6; D remains ambiguous. Trimming pared 6 bases from V and 8 bases from J, leaving 11 bases between. Germline CDR1 and CDR2: MGHRA and YSYEKL. This CDR3 spans 13 amino acids. The DNA for the CDR3 is TGCGCCAGCAGGCAAAGAATGGATTCACCCCTCCACTTT. Its translation is CASRQRMDSPLHF.